This TCR beta chain originates from a study of blood T cell repertoires in COVID-19. About the research overall: PBMCs, B-cell-depleted T cells, or T cells provided the cDNA or gDNA that made up the material.

TCRdb's table, derived via immunoSEQ multiplex PCR, lists solely in-frame clones and lacks some. The sample carries about 350,000 clones, roughly 90% recorded once. CDR3 length: 12 residues. The V gene is TRBV21-1, the J gene TRBJ1-1; the D call TRBD1 from the table was never checked on the DNA. TRBV21-1 is tagged as a pseudogene. The TCR originated in a woman in her 30s who had been exposed to COVID-19. Sequencing used PBMCs or T cells enriched from blood (not recorded which). This chain's CDR3 is CASSPQGTEAFF. DNA of the CDR3: TGTGCCAGCAGCCCACAGGGCACTGAAGCTTTCTTT.